This T cell receptor beta chain was observed in a study of shared clonotypes between healthy human individuals. In the case of this clone: Its cognate antigen is unknown.

Memory CD4+ cells were the fraction left after CD45RA+ naive selection. Study-level points and caveats: The four-donor shared clonotypes exceeded non-shared clonotypes in generation probability, with non-shared ones scoring lower. The donor pool, a small one, limited the genetic and exposure-history diversity represented.

CDR3 length: 14 amino acids. Germline lookup yields CDR1 SGHAT and CDR2 FQNNGV. Trimming removed 1 base from V and 0 bases from J, with 5 bases in between. Per sorted-subset replicate PCR, input was approximately 0.2 ug DNA, representing around 30,000 T cell genomes. Clones were sequenced by immunoSEQ multiplex PCR, and TCRdb holds only the in-frame ones, with some missing. The data hold 2 million to 3 million clones, with 93% observed a single time. This TCR came from a young man in good health. Some clones in this sample may be carry-over from other donors' samples. The sample comprised naive CD4+ T cells from PBMCs. Noted subset: CD45RA+ positively selected. V is TRBV11-2 and J is TRBJ2-3; no definite D call. The CDR3 loop reads CASSLVMSTDTQYF. CDR3 nucleotides: TGTGCCAGCAGCTTAGTGATGAGCACAGATACGCAGTATTTT.